This T cell receptor beta chain is drawn from a study of identical twins. Study results and caveats: When twins shared out-of-frame alpha sequences, those sequences had excess low generation probability. In monozygotic twins, models underestimated the sharing of out-of-frame TCR alpha.

On this clonotype itself: Its antigen remains unidentified.

From the 5' RACE reads, TCRdb called clonotypes with MiXCR, one entry per CDR3 protein. Of roughly 1,500,000 distinct CDR3 sequences listed, 25% to 35% were seen once; the top ten hold under 0.35%. Germline V gene data show CDR1 as SGDLS and CDR2 as YYNGEE. Trimming removed 5 bases from V and 6 bases from J, with 13 bases in between. The length of the CDR3 is 13 residues. Among all donors, each was a healthy Caucasian. Sequenced sample: cord blood. The source of this sequence is a newborn girl in good health. This chain uses TRBV9 with TRBJ2-3; D assignment may be TRBD1 or TRBD2 (6 bases each). This CDR3 is CASRSQGRDTQYF. As DNA, the CDR3 is TGTGCCAGCAGATCGCAGGGGAGGGATACGCAGTATTTT.